This T cell receptor (beta chain) was obtained from a study of blood T cell repertoires in COVID-19. Per the study methods: The assay estimated nucleated cells by amplifying reference gene primers. Repertoires were generated with immunoSEQ multiplex PCR, while TCRdb's copy carries only in-frame clones and drops some. That table is the source of V, J and clone size, and D and trimming were worked out from the DNA. The sample carries around 99,000 clones, roughly 78% recorded once. Trimming shortened V by 5 bases and J by 0 bases, and 11 bases separated the two germline ends. This CDR3 has 15 residues. CDR1 is SGHAT and CDR2 is FQNNGV in the germline V gene.

The sample consisted of peripheral blood. The sequence was obtained from a woman older than 75 with active or convalescent COVID-19. The chain recombines TRBV11-2 with TRBJ2-1, with D perhaps TRBD2 (6 bases). CDR3 loop: CASSRVRGSYNEQFF. The CDR3 nucleotides are TGTGCCAGCAGCCGGGTGCGGGGCTCCTACAATGAGCAGTTCTTC.